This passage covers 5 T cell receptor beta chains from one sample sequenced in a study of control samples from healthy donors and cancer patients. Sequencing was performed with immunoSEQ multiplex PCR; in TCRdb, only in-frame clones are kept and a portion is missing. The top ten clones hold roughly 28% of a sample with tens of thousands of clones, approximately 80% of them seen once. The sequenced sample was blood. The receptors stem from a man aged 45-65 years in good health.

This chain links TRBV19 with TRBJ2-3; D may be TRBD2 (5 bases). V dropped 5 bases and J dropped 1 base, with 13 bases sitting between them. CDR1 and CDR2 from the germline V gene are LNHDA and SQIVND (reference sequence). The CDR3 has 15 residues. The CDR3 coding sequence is TGTGCCAGTAGTGTACTAGGCGCGGGCACAGATACGCAGTATTTT. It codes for CASSVLGAGTDTQYF.

The CDR3 here is CASPPFSAYGYTF. In nucleotides, the CDR3 is TGTGCCAGCCCGCCTTTTAGTGCGTATGGCTACACCTTC. This sequence joins TRBV3-1 (or the pseudogene TRBV3-2) and TRBJ1-2; D unclear. V was clipped by 8 bases and J by 5 bases, with 15 bases between them. This CDR3 has 13 amino acids. CDR1 and CDR2 (germline): LGHDT, YNNKEL (reference sequence).

The CDR3 bases are TGTGCCAGCACCCGAGCGGGGTACACAGATACGCAGTATTTT. This gives the protein CASTRAGYTDTQYF. This chain connects TRBV2 to TRBJ2-3; TRBD2 matches at 7 bases. The V segment lost 7 bases and the J segment 2 bases; nucleotides outside the gene matches: 6. The germline CDR1 and CDR2 sequences are SNHLY and FYNNEI. The CDR3 runs 14 residues.

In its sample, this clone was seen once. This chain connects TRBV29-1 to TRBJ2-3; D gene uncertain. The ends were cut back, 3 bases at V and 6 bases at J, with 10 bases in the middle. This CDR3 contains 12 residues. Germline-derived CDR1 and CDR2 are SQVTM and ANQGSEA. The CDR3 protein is CSVDESRDTQYF. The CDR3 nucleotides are TGCAGCGTTGATGAGAGTCGGGATACGCAGTATTTT.

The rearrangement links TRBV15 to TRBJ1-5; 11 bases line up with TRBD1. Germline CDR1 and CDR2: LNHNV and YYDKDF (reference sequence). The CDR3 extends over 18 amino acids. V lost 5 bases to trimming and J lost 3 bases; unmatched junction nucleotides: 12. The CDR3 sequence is CATSARGTGGNVNQPQHF. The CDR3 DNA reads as TGTGCCACCAGCGCTCGCGGGACAGGGGGAAATGTCAATCAGCCCCAGCATTTT.